This T cell receptor (beta chain) was sequenced for a study of OX40 agonist ivuxolimab in advanced cancers. About the study: Ivuxolimab was administered intravenously to patients at 0.01 to 10 mg/kg every 2 weeks. Anti-PD-1, anti-PD-L1 or anti-CTLA-4 therapy given earlier was allowed, and roughly 40% had some.

Study-level findings and limits: The antigen specificity of the peripheral T cells (those that were expanded) was not determined. Clonal expansion from baseline to week 6 occurred in both CD4+ and CD8+ T cells.

The length of the CDR3 is 18 residues. The V segment lost 0 bases and the J segment 4 bases; nucleotides outside the gene matches: 13. Germline CDR1 and CDR2: LNHNV and YYDKDF (reference sequence). Clones were sequenced by immunoSEQ multiplex PCR, and TCRdb holds only the in-frame ones, with some missing. The table includes fewer than 55,000 clones, 80% to 85% detected once. A word on this clone: Its antigen remains unknown.

This sequence was found in an adult with an advanced solid tumor such as melanoma, head and neck, liver or kidney cancer. The gene calls are TRBV15 and TRBJ2-3, with 7 bases that match TRBD2. Sequencing used CD4+ or CD8+ T cells sorted from blood, obtained in a trial of the OX40 agonist ivuxolimab. The CDR3 loop is CATSREEGFTGGPDTQYF. The CDR3 nucleotides are TGTGCCACCAGCAGAGAAGAAGGGTTTACGGGGGGTCCAGATACGCAGTATTTT. Supplemented by reference TRBV15 and TRBJ2-3, the full variable domain reads DAMVIQNPRYQVTQFGKPVTLSCSQTLNHNVMYWYQQKSSQAPKLLFHYYDKDFNNEADTPDNFQSRRPNTSFCFLDIRSPGLGDTAMYLCATSREEGFTGGPDTQYFGPGTRLTVL.